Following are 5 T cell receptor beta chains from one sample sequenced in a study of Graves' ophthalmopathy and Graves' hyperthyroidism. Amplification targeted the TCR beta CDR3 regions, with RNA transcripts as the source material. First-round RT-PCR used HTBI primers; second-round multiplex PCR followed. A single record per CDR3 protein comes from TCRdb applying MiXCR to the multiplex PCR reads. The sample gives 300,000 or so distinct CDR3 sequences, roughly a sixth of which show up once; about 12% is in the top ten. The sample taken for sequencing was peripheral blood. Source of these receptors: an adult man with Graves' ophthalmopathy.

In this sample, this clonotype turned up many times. This chain's CDR3 is CSARSLGDIDISPLHF. The CDR3 DNA reads as TGCAGTGCTAGATCCCTCGGGGACATCGATATTTCACCCCTCCACTTT. The chain couples TRBV20-1 to TRBJ1-6; tentatively, D is TRBD1 (6 bases). The germline V gene has CDR1 DFQATT and CDR2 SNEGSKA (reference sequence). Trimming removed 2 bases at V and 9 bases at J, with 20 bases between. The CDR3 length is 16 residues.

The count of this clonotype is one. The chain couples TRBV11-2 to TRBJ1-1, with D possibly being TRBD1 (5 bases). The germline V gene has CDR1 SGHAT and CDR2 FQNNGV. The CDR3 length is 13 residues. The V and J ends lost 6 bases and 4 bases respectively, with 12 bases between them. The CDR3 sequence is CASRLDSVTEAFF. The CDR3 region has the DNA TGTGCCAGCAGACTAGACAGTGTCACTGAAGCTTTCTTT.

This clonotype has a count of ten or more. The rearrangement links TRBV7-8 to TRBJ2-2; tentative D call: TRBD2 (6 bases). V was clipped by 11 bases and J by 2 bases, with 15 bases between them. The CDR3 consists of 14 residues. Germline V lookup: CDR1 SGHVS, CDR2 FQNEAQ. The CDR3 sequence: CAGAGGFNTGELFF. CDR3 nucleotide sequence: TGTGCCGGAGCTGGAGGGTTTAACACCGGGGAGCTGTTTTTT.

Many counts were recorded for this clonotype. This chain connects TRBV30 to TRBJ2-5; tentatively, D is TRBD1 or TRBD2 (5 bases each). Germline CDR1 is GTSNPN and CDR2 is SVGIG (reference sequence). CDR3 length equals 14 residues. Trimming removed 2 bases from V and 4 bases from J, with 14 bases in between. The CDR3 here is CAWSKGESGETQYF. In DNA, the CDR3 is TGTGCCTGGAGTAAAGGGGAGAGTGGAGAGACCCAGTACTTC. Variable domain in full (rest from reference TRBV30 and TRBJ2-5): SQTIHQWPATLVQPVGSPLSLECTVEGTSNPNLYWYRQAAGRGLQLLFYSVGIGQISSEVPQNLSASRPQDRQFILSSKKLLLSDSGFYLCAWSKGESGETQYFGPGTRLLVL.

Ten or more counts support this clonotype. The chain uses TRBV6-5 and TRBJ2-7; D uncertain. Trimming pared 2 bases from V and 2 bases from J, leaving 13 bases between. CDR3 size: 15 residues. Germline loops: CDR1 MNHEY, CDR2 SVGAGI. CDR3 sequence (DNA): TGTGCCAGCAGTTACGCCGTGAGTTCCCCCTACGAGCAGTACTTC. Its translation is CASSYAVSSPYEQYF.